A selection of T cell receptor beta chains follows, all from one sample in a study of Graves' ophthalmopathy and Graves' hyperthyroidism. A single record per CDR3 protein comes from TCRdb applying MiXCR to the multiplex PCR reads. The table lists 400,000 or so distinct CDR3 sequences, 15% of them singletons. Sequencing used peripheral blood. All receptors come from a woman under 30 with stable Graves' hyperthyroidism. Both conserved end residues are part of each CDR3. D genes are given only for firm matches. Clone size is not always given. Where it is, it says once, few, many or a class for expanded clones.

cdr3_nt cdr3_aa d_call j_call clone_size v_call
TGTGCCAGCAGTTTAAAGGGCGAGCAGTACTTC CASSLKGEQYF - TRBJ2-7 many TRBV27
TGCAGTGCTAGCGAACTAGCGGTGAGAACCGAGCAGTACTTC CSASELAVRTEQYF TRBD2 TRBJ2-7 many TRBV20-1
TGTGCCAGCAGTGAAATTTCTGGGGGCAGAGGCGAAGCTTTCTTT CASSEISGGRGEAFF - TRBJ1-1 many TRBV2
TGCGCCAGCAGCCAAGAACCCGAGGGGGCAGGGGCTTTTCGCTACGAGCAGTACTTC CASSQEPEGAGAFRYEQYF TRBD1 TRBJ2-7 - TRBV4-1
TGTGCCAGCAGGACCCGAATGTCGGGGGAGCAGTACTTC CASRTRMSGEQYF - TRBJ2-7 many TRBV7-2
TGTGCCAGCAGCTTAGGACTCATAAGGGAGGGGCTAAACACTGAAGCTTTCTTT CASSLGLIREGLNTEAFF - TRBJ1-1 - TRBV11-2
TGTGCCAGCAGCCAAGATTTGGTAGCGAAACTGTTTTTT CASSQDLVAKLFF - TRBJ1-4 few TRBV3-1
TGTGCCAGCAACTCGAACACTGAAGCTTTCTTT CASNSNTEAFF - TRBJ1-1 many TRBV6-1
TGCAGTGCTAGAGCCCCCGGGACAGGGGTCTCCTACGAGCAGTACTTC CSARAPGTGVSYEQYF TRBD1 TRBJ2-7 - TRBV20-1
TGTGCCAGCAGTTTACTGGCGGGGAACTCCTACGAGCAGTACTTC CASSLLAGNSYEQYF - TRBJ2-7 many TRBV27
TGTGCCAGCAGTGAAGGAAGGGTTAATTCACCCCTCCACTTT CASSEGRVNSPLHF - TRBJ1-6 many TRBV2
TGCGCCAGCAGCTTGTGGTCAGGGGGCTCCTACGAGCAGTACTTC CASSLWSGGSYEQYF TRBD1 TRBJ2-7 many TRBV5-1
TGCAGCCGAATCAGGGGGCGCCGGAAATTAATGAACACTGAAGCTTTCTTT CSRIRGRRKLMNTEAFF TRBD1 TRBJ1-1 many TRBV29-1
TGCGCCAGCAGCCAAGGACAGGGGGGAAACACCATATATTTT CASSQGQGGNTIYF TRBD1 TRBJ1-3 - TRBV4-1